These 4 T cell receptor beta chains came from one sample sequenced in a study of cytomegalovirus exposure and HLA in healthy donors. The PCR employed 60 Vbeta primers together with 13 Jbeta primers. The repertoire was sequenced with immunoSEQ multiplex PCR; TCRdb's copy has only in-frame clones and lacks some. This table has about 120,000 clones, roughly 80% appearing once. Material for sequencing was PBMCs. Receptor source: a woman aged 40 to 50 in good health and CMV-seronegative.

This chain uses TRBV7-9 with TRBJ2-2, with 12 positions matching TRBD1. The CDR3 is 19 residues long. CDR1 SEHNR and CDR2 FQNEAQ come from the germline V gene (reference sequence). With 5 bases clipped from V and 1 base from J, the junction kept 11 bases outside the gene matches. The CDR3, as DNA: TGTGCCAGCAGCCTGCCGGGACAGGGGGCAATTCGGAACACCGGGGAGCTGTTTTTT. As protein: CASSLPGQGAIRNTGELFF.

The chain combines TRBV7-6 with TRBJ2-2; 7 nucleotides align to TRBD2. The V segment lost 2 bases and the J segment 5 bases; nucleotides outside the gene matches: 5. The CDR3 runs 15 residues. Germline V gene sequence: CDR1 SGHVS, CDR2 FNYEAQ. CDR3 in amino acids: CASSLSGGATGELFF. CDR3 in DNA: TGTGCCAGCAGCTTATCGGGAGGTGCTACCGGGGAGCTGTTTTTT.

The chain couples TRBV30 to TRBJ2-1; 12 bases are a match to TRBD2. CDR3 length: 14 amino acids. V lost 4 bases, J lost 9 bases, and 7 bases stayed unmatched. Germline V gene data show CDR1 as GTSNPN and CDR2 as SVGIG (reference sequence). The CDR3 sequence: CAWKTSGSGGEQFF. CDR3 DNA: TGTGCCTGGAAGACTAGCGGGAGTGGTGGTGAGCAGTTCTTC.

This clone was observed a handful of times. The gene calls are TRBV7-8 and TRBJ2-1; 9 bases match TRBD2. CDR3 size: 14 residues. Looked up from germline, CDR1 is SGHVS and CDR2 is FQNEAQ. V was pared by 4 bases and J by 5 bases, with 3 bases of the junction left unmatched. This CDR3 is CASSSAGGHNEQFF. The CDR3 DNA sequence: TGTGCCAGCAGCTCAGCGGGAGGACACAATGAGCAGTTCTTC. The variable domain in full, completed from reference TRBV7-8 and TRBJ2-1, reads GAGVSQSPRYKVAKRGQDVALRCDPISGHVSLFWYQQALGQGPEFLTYFQNEAQLDKSGLPSDRFFAERPEGSVSTLKIQRTQQEDSAVYLCASSSAGGHNEQFFGPGTRLTVL.